Reported below is one T cell receptor beta chain. The antigen is not known. The data are from a study of cytomegalovirus exposure and HLA in healthy donors. Overall study results and limits: TCR beta V- and J-gene trimming was later associated with a missense DCLRE1C variant. The study dropped some indistinguishable V segments, TRBV6-2 and TRBV6-3 among them.

Germline V lookup: CDR1 SGHKS, CDR2 YYEKEE (reference sequence). CDR3 length equals 13 residues. Trimming took 4 bases from V and 3 from J, leaving 11 bases between them. 13 Jbeta primers and 60 Vbeta primers were used for the PCR. Measured with immunoSEQ multiplex PCR; TCRdb has only the in-frame clones, and not every one. The sample includes around 150,000 clones, over 60% seen only once; the top ten take 0.98%. The sequencing sample was made of PBMCs. The chain uses TRBV5-5 and TRBJ2-7, with a weak D call TRBD2 (6 bases). The TCR sequence derives from a woman aged 45-65 years in good health and CMV-seropositive. The CDR3 region has the DNA TGTGCCAGCAGCCCCGGGAGACGCTACGAGCAGTACTTC. Protein: CASSPGRRYEQYF.